These 24 T cell receptor beta chains came from one sample sequenced in a study of CD8+ T cells in alopecia areata. The sequencing template was cDNA reverse transcribed from extracted RNA. Repertoires were generated with immunoSEQ multiplex PCR, while TCRdb's copy carries only in-frame clones and drops some. This sample has 200,000 to 250,000 clones, with 55% to 70% found just once. Treatment reported: oral pan-JAK inhibitor, 5-10 mg twice daily. The input for sequencing was CD4+ T cells sorted from blood, taken at week 4, from a patient treated with tofacitinib. These receptors were taken from a human donor with alopecia areata.

This chain uses TRBV2 with TRBJ1-1, with D tentatively TRBD1 (6 bases). The ends were cut back, 3 bases at V and 1 base at J, with 12 bases in the middle. Germline lookup yields CDR1 SNHLY and CDR2 FYNNEI. The CDR3 extends over 15 amino acids. The CDR3 region is CASSEYVRGNTEAFF. The CDR3 coding sequence is TGTGCCAGCAGTGAGTACGTCAGGGGGAACACTGAAGCTTTCTTT.

This clone was seen a single time. J is TRBJ2-7 and V is TRBV19, with 7 positions matching TRBD1. CDR3 length: 15 amino acids. Germline CDR1 and CDR2: LNHDA and SQIVND (reference sequence). V shed 6 bases, J shed 8 bases, and the junction held 16 bases outside the gene matches. CDR3: CASSPRQGRTAQQYF. CDR3 coding DNA: TGTGCCAGTAGCCCCAGACAGGGTAGGACCGCCCAGCAGTACTTC. Combining the CDR3 with reference TRBV19 and TRBJ2-7 gives the whole variable domain DGGITQSPKYLFRKEGQNVTLSCEQNLNHDAMYWYRQDPGQGLRLIYYSQIVNDFQKGDIAEGYSVSREKKESFPLTVTSAQKNPTAFYLCASSPRQGRTAQQYFGPGTRLTVT.

This chain connects TRBV29-1 to TRBJ1-2, with TRBD1 identical over 12 bases. V was clipped by 2 bases and J by 7 bases; unmatched bases: 5. Germline loops: CDR1 SQVTM, CDR2 ANQGSEA. The CDR3 is 14 residues long. The CDR3: CSVELGTGGFGYTF. DNA for the CDR3: TGCAGCGTTGAATTGGGGACAGGGGGCTTTGGCTACACCTTC.

As to this clone: This specimen includes other DNA sequences encoding the same CDR3. The rearrangement joins TRBV4-3 to TRBJ1-5; D unclear. CDR3 size: 13 residues. Trimming cost V 0 bases and J 4 bases, with 4 bases left between them. Germline V gene sequence: CDR1 LGHNA, CDR2 YSLEER. The CDR3 sequence is CASSQDRNQPQHF. DNA of the CDR3: TGCGCCAGCAGCCAAGATCGGAATCAGCCCCAGCATTTT.

The rearrangement links TRBV11-2 to TRBJ2-1, with D perhaps matching TRBD2 (8 bases). This CDR3 contains 18 residues. Between the trimmed V and J ends, which lost 6 bases and 7 bases, there was a span of 28 bases. Germline loops: CDR1 SGHAT, CDR2 FQNNGV. For the CDR3, the DNA is TGTGCCAGCAGACACATTGGAGGGGGCCGGCGACTAGCGAATGAGCAGTTCTTC. This encodes CASRHIGGGRRLANEQFF.

This rearrangement joins TRBV7-2 to TRBJ1-2, with 8 bases that match TRBD1. The germline V gene encodes CDR1 SGHTA and CDR2 FQGNSA. The CDR3 runs 15 residues. V lost 5 bases to trimming and J lost 3 bases; unmatched junction nucleotides: 8. The CDR3 spells CASSTRTGRDYGYTF. For the CDR3, the DNA is TGTGCCAGCAGCACCAGGACAGGGAGGGACTATGGCTACACCTTC.

This clone occurred once. The chain is built from TRBV2 and TRBJ2-2, with unresolved D. The CDR3 is 11 residues long. V was trimmed by 7 bases and J by 7 bases, leaving 7 bases between them. Germline CDR1 and CDR2: SNHLY and FYNNEI. The CDR3 DNA follows: TGTGCCAGCACTACGAGCGGGGAGCTGTTTTTT. This gives the protein CASTTSGELFF.

This clone has more than one count but fewer than ten. The CDR3 DNA reads as TGTGCCAGCAGGGAGAATCAGCCCCAGCATTTT. Translation gives CASRENQPQHF. V usage is TRBV6-1 and J usage is TRBJ1-5; D unclear. The CDR3 sequence is 11 residues long. Trimming left V 6 bases short and J 4 bases short, with 4 bases between. Germline V lookup: CDR1 MNHNS, CDR2 SASEGT.

The chain links TRBV2 to TRBJ1-2, with D maybe TRBD1 (6 bases). The CDR3 length is 14 residues. CDR1 SNHLY and CDR2 FYNNEI come from the germline V gene. V was clipped by 7 bases and J by 5 bases, with 17 bases between them. Written as DNA, the CDR3 is TGTGCCAGCACTGCTACCGGGACACATTATGGCTACACCTTC. It encodes CASTATGTHYGYTF.

V gene TRBV9 combines with J gene TRBJ2-3, with unresolved D. V lost 0 bases and J 0 bases, leaving 8 bases between the germline ends. Germline CDR1 and CDR2: SGDLS and YYNGEE. This CDR3 contains 15 residues. The CDR3 reads CASSVVGHSTDTQYF. The CDR3 DNA follows: TGTGCCAGCAGCGTAGTTGGCCATAGCACAGATACGCAGTATTTT.

The V and J genes are TRBV30 and TRBJ1-5; tentative D call: TRBD1 (6 bases). Germline CDR1 is GTSNPN and CDR2 is SVGIG (reference sequence). The CDR3 length is 13 residues. Trimming stripped 2 bases from V and 5 bases from J, with 10 bases between. The DNA for the CDR3 is TGTGCCTGGAGTACAGGGAGAGATCAGCCCCAGCATTTT. The encoded protein is CAWSTGRDQPQHF.

The rearrangement joins TRBV2 to TRBJ1-1, with D possibly being TRBD1 (6 bases). The CDR3 has 19 amino acids. The germline gives CDR1 SNHLY, CDR2 FYNNEI. The germline V and J ends were trimmed by 2 bases and 5 bases, with 27 bases remaining between them. The chain's CDR3 is CASSEPRRKTGKEGTEAFF. CDR3 bases: TGTGCCAGCAGTGAACCCCGAAGAAAAACAGGGAAGGAAGGGACTGAAGCTTTCTTT.

This chain links TRBV19 with TRBJ2-5; D not certain. V dropped 9 bases and J dropped 1 base, with 12 bases sitting between them. Looked up from germline, CDR1 is LNHDA and CDR2 is SQIVND (reference sequence). The CDR3 spans 13 residues. The DNA for the CDR3 is TGTGCCAGCAGACACAGTTCCCAAGAGACCCAGTACTTC. Amino acids: CASRHSSQETQYF. The whole variable domain, remainder taken from reference TRBV19 and TRBJ2-5, is DGGITQSPKYLFRKEGQNVTLSCEQNLNHDAMYWYRQDPGQGLRLIYYSQIVNDFQKGDIAEGYSVSREKKESFPLTVTSAQKNPTAFYLCASRHSSQETQYFGPGTRLLVL.

This clone was recorded a few times. The CDR3 DNA reads as TGTGCCATCAGTACAAGGGGCACCGGGGAGCTGTTTTTT. Protein sequence: CAISTRGTGELFF. V is TRBV10-3 and J is TRBJ2-2, with D perhaps matching TRBD1 (5 bases). The V gene's germline CDR1 is ENHRY and CDR2 SYGVKD. The CDR3 length is 13 residues. V was shortened by 5 bases and J by 4 bases, with 8 bases between the two germline ends.

V usage is TRBV7-9 and J usage is TRBJ2-2; possibly TRBD1 for D (5 bases). The CDR3 has 14 amino acids. The germline gives CDR1 SEHNR, CDR2 FQNEAQ (reference sequence). Between the trimmed V and J ends, which lost 7 bases and 4 bases, there was a span of 13 bases. The CDR3 DNA follows: TGTGCCAGCACCCCTGACAGATTCACCGGGGAGCTGTTTTTT. Residues: CASTPDRFTGELFF.

As to this clone: Since the CDR3 does not end with the conserved phenylalanine or tryptophan, this likely comes from a read error. The limits of the CDR3 on the DNA are not certain, so only TCRdb's listed CDR3 is given. The CDR3 protein is CSASPGTSRL. This sequence joins TRBV20-1 and TRBJ2-7; TRBD2, the D gene given by the table, was not confirmed from the DNA. CDR1 and CDR2 from the germline V gene are DFQATT and SNEGSKA (reference sequence). The CDR3 numbers 10 amino acids, ends counted.

The V call is TRBV18, the J call TRBJ2-5, with 11 bases matching TRBD2. CDR1 KGHSH and CDR2 LQKENI come from the germline V gene. Trimming took 3 bases from V and 5 from J; bases not matched to a gene: 2. CDR3 length equals 14 residues. The CDR3 nucleotides read TGTGCCAGCTCACCTACTAGCGGGGGTGAGACCCAGTACTTC. Translated: CASSPTSGGETQYF.

This clone was seen a handful of times. CDR3 sequence reads: CAISESRTLVRSPDTQYF. In DNA, the CDR3 is TGTGCCATCAGTGAGTCTAGAACACTAGTAAGAAGTCCAGATACGCAGTATTTT. This chain uses TRBV10-3 with TRBJ2-3; TRBD2 is a possible D gene (5 bases). V was clipped by 0 bases and J by 4 bases, with 20 bases between them. Germline CDR1 and CDR2: ENHRY and SYGVKD. This CDR3 contains 18 residues.

The chain recombines TRBV5-4 with TRBJ2-5, with 14 bases matching TRBD2. After removal of 4 bases from V and 5 bases from J, the junction contained 7 bases not matched to a gene. This CDR3 has 16 residues. CDR1 and CDR2 (germline): SGHNT, YYREEE (reference sequence). This CDR3 is CASSVGTSGGGETQYF. The CDR3 coding sequence is TGTGCCAGCAGCGTTGGGACTAGCGGGGGTGGGGAGACCCAGTACTTC.

The chain carries TRBV9 and TRBJ2-2; D could derive from TRBD1 or TRBD2 (6 bases each). Looked up from germline, CDR1 is SGDLS and CDR2 is YYNGEE. CDR3 length: 15 residues. Trimming removed 0 bases at V and 7 bases at J, with 13 bases between. The CDR3 loop is CASSVVPGAIGELFF. The CDR3 bases are TGTGCCAGCAGCGTAGTTCCGGGGGCTATCGGGGAGCTGTTTTTT.

The chain couples TRBV6-5 to TRBJ1-1; D is unresolved. The V gene's germline CDR1 is MNHEY and CDR2 SVGAGI. V gave up 3 bases and J gave up 2 bases, with 10 bases separating them. The CDR3 contains 14 residues. The CDR3 DNA follows: TGTGCCAGCAGTTATATGAGGGTTAACACTGAAGCTTTCTTT. It yields the protein CASSYMRVNTEAFF.

This clone was observed a handful of times. This chain links TRBV7-2 with TRBJ2-5, with D unresolved. This CDR3 is built from 10 residues. The germline V gene encodes CDR1 SGHTA and CDR2 FQGNSA. Trimming took 6 bases from V and 4 from J, leaving 3 bases between them. This CDR3 reads CASRGETQYF. CDR3 bases: TGTGCCAGCAGGGGAGAGACCCAGTACTTC.

The chain joins TRBV2 to TRBJ1-5, with D perhaps matching TRBD1 (5 bases). Germline V gives CDR1 SNHLY, CDR2 FYNNEI. Trimming took 8 bases from V and 3 from J, leaving 11 bases between them. This CDR3 is 13 amino acids long. This CDR3 reads CASGEDNNQPQHF. The CDR3 DNA reads TGTGCCAGCGGGGAGGACAACAATCAGCCCCAGCATTTT.

This clone was found once. The V call is TRBV5-6, the J call TRBJ1-6; D not resolved. Trimming stripped 2 bases from V and 7 bases from J, with 10 bases between. CDR1 SGHDT and CDR2 YYEEEE come from the germline V gene. The length of the CDR3 is 14 residues. CDR3 nucleotides: TGTGCCAGCAGCTTCCTAGGAAACAATTCACCCCTCCACTTT. This gives the protein CASSFLGNNSPLHF.